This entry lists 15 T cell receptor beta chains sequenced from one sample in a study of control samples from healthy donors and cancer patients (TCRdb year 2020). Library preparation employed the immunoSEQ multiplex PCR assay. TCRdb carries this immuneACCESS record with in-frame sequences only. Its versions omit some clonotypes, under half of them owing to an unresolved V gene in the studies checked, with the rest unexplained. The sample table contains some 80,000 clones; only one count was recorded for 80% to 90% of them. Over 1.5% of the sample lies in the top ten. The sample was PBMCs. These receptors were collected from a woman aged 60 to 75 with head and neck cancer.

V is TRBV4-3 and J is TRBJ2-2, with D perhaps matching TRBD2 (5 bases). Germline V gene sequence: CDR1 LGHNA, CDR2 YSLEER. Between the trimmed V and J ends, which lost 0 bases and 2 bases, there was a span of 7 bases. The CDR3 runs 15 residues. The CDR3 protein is CASSQDWTNTGELFF. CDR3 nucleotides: TGCGCCAGCAGCCAAGATTGGACTAACACCGGGGAGCTGTTTTTT.

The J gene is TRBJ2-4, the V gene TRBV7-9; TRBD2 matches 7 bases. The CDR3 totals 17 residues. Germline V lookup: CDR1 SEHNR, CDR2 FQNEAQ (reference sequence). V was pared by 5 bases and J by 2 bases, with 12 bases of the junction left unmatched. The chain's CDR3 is CASSRLLRERTKNIQYF. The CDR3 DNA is TGTGCCAGCAGCCGCCTCCTGCGGGAGCGAACCAAAAACATTCAGTACTTC.

The CDR3 spells CASSAGTGNYGYTF. The CDR3 coding sequence is TGTGCCAGCAGCGCCGGTACAGGGAACTATGGCTACACCTTC. The chain couples TRBV6-5 to TRBJ1-2, with D possibly matching TRBD1 (6 bases). In germline, CDR1 is MNHEY, CDR2 SVGAGI. The CDR3 runs 14 residues. With 6 bases removed from V and 2 bases from J, the gap between germline ends came to 13 bases.

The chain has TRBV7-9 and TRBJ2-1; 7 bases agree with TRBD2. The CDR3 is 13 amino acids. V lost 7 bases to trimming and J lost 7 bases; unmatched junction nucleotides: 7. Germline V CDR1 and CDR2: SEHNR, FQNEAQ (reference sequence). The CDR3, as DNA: TGTGCCAGCATGATGCGGGAGTTTAATGAGCAGTTCTTC. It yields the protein CASMMREFNEQFF.

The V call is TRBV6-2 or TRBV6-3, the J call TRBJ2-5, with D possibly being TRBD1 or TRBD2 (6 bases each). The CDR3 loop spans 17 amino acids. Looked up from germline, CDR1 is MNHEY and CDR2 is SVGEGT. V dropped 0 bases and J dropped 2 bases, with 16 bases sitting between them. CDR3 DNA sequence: TGTGCCAGCAGTTACTCAGGCGGGGACGGGACACAAGAGACCCAGTACTTC. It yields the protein CASSYSGGDGTQETQYF.

The CDR3 DNA is TGTGCCAGCCGGGAGGGGGATTCGGCCCAGTACTTC. It is translated as CASREGDSAQYF. The chain carries TRBV12-3 or TRBV12-4 and TRBJ2-5; 8 bases are a match to TRBD2. The V gene end was trimmed by 8 bases and the J gene end by 9 bases; junction bases not matched to a gene: 8. The CDR3 consists of 12 residues.

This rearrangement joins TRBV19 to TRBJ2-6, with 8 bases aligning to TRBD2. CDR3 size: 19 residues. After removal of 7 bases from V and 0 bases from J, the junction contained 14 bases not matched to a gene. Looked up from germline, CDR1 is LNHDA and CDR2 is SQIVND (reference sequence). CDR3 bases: TGTGCCAGTAAAATGGCAGGGACTAGTATAAACTCTGGGGCCAACGTCCTGACTTTC. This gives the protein CASKMAGTSINSGANVLTF.

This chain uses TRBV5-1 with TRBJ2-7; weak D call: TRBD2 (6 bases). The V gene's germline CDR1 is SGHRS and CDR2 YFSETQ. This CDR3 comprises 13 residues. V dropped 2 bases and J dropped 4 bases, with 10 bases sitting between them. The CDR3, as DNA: TGCGCCAGCAGCTTCACTAGCCTATACGAGCAGTACTTC. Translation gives CASSFTSLYEQYF.

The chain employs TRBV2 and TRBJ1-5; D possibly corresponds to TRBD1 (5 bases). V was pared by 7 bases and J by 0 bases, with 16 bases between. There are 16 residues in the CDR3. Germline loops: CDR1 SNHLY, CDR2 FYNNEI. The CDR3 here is CASKNFRGGSNQPQHF. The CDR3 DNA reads TGTGCCAGCAAGAATTTCCGGGGGGGTAGCAATCAGCCCCAGCATTTT.

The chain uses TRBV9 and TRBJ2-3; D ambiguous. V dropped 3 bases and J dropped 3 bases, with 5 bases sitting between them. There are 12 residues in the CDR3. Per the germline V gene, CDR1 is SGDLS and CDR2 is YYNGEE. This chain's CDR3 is CASSGSTDTQYF. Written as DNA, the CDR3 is TGTGCCAGCAGCGGATCAACAGATACGCAGTATTTT.

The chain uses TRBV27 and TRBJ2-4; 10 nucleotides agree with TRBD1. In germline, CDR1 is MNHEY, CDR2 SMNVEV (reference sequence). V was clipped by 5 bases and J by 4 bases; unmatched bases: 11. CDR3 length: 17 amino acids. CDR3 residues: CASSMFGGGQGKNIQYF. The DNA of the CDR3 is TGTGCCAGCAGTATGTTTGGTGGGGGACAGGGGAAAAACATTCAGTACTTC.

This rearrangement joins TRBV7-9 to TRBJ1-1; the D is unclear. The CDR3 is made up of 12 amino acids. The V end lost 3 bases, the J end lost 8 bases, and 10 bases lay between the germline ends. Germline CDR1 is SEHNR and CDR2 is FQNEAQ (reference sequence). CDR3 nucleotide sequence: TGTGCCAGCAGCTTGTTCTCCGAAGAAGCTTTCTTT. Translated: CASSLFSEEAFF.

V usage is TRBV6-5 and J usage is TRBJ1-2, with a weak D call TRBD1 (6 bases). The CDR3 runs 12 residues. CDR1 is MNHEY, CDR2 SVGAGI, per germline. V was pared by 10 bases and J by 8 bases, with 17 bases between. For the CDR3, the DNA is TGTGCCATCCGGGGGCAGGGTGGAGGCTACACCTTC. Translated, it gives CAIRGQGGGYTF.

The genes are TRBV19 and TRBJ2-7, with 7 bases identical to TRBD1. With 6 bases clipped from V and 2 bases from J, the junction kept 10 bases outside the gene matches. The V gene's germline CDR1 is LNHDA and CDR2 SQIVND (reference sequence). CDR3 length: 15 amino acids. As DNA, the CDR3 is TGTGCCAGTAGGATATCCCGACAGGGAACCTACGAGCAGTACTTC. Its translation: CASRISRQGTYEQYF.

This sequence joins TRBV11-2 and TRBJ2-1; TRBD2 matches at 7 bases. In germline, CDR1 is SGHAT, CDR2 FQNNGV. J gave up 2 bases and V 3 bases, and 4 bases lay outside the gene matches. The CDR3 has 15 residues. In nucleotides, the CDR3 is TGTGCCAGCAGCTTGCAAGCGGGAACCTACAATGAGCAGTTCTTC. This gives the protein CASSLQAGTYNEQFF. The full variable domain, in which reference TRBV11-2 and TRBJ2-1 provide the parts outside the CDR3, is EAGVAQSPRYKIIEKRQSVAFWCNPISGHATLYWYQQILGQGPKLLIQFQNNGVVDDSQLPKDRFSAERLKGVDSTLKIQPAKLEDSAVYLCASSLQAGTYNEQFFGPGTRLTVL.